One and the same sample provided the 17 T cell receptor beta chains below, sequenced in a study of OX40 agonist ivuxolimab in advanced cancers. Assay used: immunoSEQ multiplex PCR; TCRdb lists only in-frame clones, some missing. The sample shows 70,000 or so clones, 80% to 95% of them seen only once. Material: CD4+ or CD8+ T cells sorted from blood, obtained in a trial of the OX40 agonist ivuxolimab. Source of these receptors: an adult with an advanced solid tumor such as melanoma, head and neck, liver or kidney cancer.

This sequence joins TRBV29-1 and TRBJ1-1; unclear D gene. Germline V gene data show CDR1 as SQVTM and CDR2 as ANQGSEA. This CDR3 region has 13 residues. Trimming left V 4 bases short and J 1 base short, with 10 bases between. The CDR3, as DNA: TGCAGCGTTGGGAAGGGTCAGAACACTGAAGCTTTCTTT. This codes for CSVGKGQNTEAFF.

The V and J genes are TRBV5-4 and TRBJ2-5; D possibly corresponds to TRBD1 (6 bases). Germline CDR1 reads SGHNT; CDR2 reads YYREEE (reference sequence). The CDR3 has 15 residues. Between the trimmed V and J ends, which lost 2 bases and 4 bases, there was a span of 15 bases. In nucleotides, the CDR3 is TGTGCCAGCAGCTTCCCAGGGGCGAATGTAGAGACCCAGTACTTC. Residues: CASSFPGANVETQYF.

This chain uses TRBV5-1 with TRBJ2-1; D assignment may be TRBD1 or TRBD2 (5 bases each). The germline CDR1 and CDR2 sequences are SGHRS and YFSETQ. Trimming pared 0 bases from V and 6 bases from J, leaving 7 bases between. The CDR3 is made up of 13 amino acids. The CDR3 reads CASSLEGSNEQFF. The CDR3 DNA sequence: TGCGCCAGCAGCTTGGAGGGGAGCAATGAGCAGTTCTTC.

V usage is TRBV19 and J usage is TRBJ2-1; D is perhaps TRBD1 or TRBD2 (5 bases each). Trimming cost V 10 bases and J 0 bases, with 16 bases left between them. CDR1 is LNHDA and CDR2 is SQIVND in the germline V gene (reference sequence). The CDR3 sequence is 15 residues long. DNA of the CDR3: TGTGCCACCTACAAGAGGGACGGCTCCTACAATGAGCAGTTCTTC. The encoded protein is CATYKRDGSYNEQFF.

The chain employs TRBV2 and TRBJ2-5; 10 nucleotides align to TRBD2. This CDR3 is 16 amino acids long. V lost 2 bases, J lost 5 bases, and 8 bases stayed unmatched. Germline V lookup: CDR1 SNHLY, CDR2 FYNNEI. The CDR3 region is CASSEMGAGGRETQYF. As DNA, the CDR3 is TGTGCCAGCAGTGAAATGGGAGCGGGAGGGCGTGAGACCCAGTACTTC.

V is TRBV29-1 and J is TRBJ2-5, with 8 bases that match TRBD2. Per the germline V gene, CDR1 is SQVTM and CDR2 is ANQGSEA. With 7 bases clipped from V and 0 bases from J, the junction kept 4 bases outside the gene matches. The CDR3 length is 13 residues. The CDR3 DNA sequence: TGCAGCGCGGGGGGGCGGTACCAAGAGACCCAGTACTTC. Translation: CSAGGRYQETQYF.

J is TRBJ1-3 and V is TRBV5-1; 8 bases are a match to TRBD1. J was trimmed by 4 bases and V by 0 bases; bases with no gene match: 6. Looked up from germline, CDR1 is SGHRS and CDR2 is YFSETQ. This CDR3 has 16 residues. The CDR3 nucleotides are TGCGCCAGCAGCTTGGGTCCAGGGGGCTCCGGAAACACCATATATTTT. Residues: CASSLGPGGSGNTIYF.

This clone was recorded once. The chain combines TRBV4-1 with TRBJ1-3, with a possible D match to TRBD1 (5 bases). The CDR3 runs to 17 residues. From germline, CDR1 is MGHRA and CDR2 YSYEKL. With 3 bases removed from V and 2 bases from J, the gap between germline ends came to 17 bases. The CDR3: CASSHTPGPSAGNTIYF. In nucleotides, the CDR3 is TGCGCCAGCAGCCATACGCCGGGACCTTCGGCTGGAAACACCATATATTTT.

V gene TRBV5-4 combines with J gene TRBJ2-1; TRBD2 aligns across 12 bases. CDR3 length: 16 amino acids. CDR1 is SGHNT and CDR2 is YYREEE in the germline V gene (reference sequence). The V gene end was trimmed by 4 bases and the J gene end by 4 bases; junction bases not matched to a gene: 6. As DNA, the CDR3 is TGTGCCAGCAGCCCCGAACTAGCGGGGGGATACAATGAGCAGTTCTTC. Protein sequence: CASSPELAGGYNEQFF.

Written as DNA, the CDR3 is TGTGCCAGTAATTCGAGAGGACTAGCGGCTGGGGATGAGCAGTTCTTC. Encoded protein: CASNSRGLAAGDEQFF. This sequence joins TRBV19 and TRBJ2-1; 10 nucleotides align to TRBD2. The junction had 14 bases not matched to a gene; V was cut back by 7 bases and J by 8 bases. The length of the CDR3 is 16 residues. Looked up from germline, CDR1 is LNHDA and CDR2 is SQIVND (reference sequence).

J is TRBJ2-2 and V is TRBV21-1; TRBD1, the table's D call, was not compared with the DNA. TRBV21-1 is flagged as a pseudogene. This CDR3 has 20 residues. This chain's CDR3 is CASSSDRRGPSYSNTGELFF. The CDR3 region has the DNA TGTGCCAGCAGCTCGGACAGGCGGGGCCCTTCTTACTCGAACACCGGGGAGCTGTTTTTT.

This chain joins TRBV28 and TRBJ2-7; 10 bases map to TRBD2. Germline V gene data show CDR1 as MDHEN and CDR2 as SYDVKM. The CDR3 runs to 14 residues. J gave up 2 bases and V 5 bases, and 3 bases lay outside the gene matches. The CDR3 region is CASSLAGVTYEQYF. As DNA, the CDR3 is TGTGCCAGCAGTCTAGCGGGGGTAACCTACGAGCAGTACTTC.

The J gene is TRBJ1-1, the V gene TRBV18, with 12 bases matching TRBD1. This CDR3 region has 15 residues. V lost 3 bases and J lost 4; bases outside the gene matches: 3. Germline CDR1 KGHSH, CDR2 LQKENI. This CDR3 reads CASSPGTGGVTEAFF. Written as DNA, the CDR3 is TGTGCCAGCTCACCGGGGACAGGGGGCGTCACTGAAGCTTTCTTT. The variable domain in full, completed from reference TRBV18 and TRBJ1-1, reads NAGVMQNPRHLVRRRGQEARLRCSPMKGHSHVYWYRQLPEEGLKFMVYLQKENIIDESGMPKERFSAEFPKEGPSILRIQQVVRGDSAAYFCASSPGTGGVTEAFFGQGTRLTVV.

J is TRBJ1-5 and V is TRBV7-9; D is possibly TRBD1 (6 bases). Trimming removed 5 bases from V and 4 bases from J, with 9 bases in between. Germline V gene lookup returns CDR1 SEHNR and CDR2 FQNEAQ (reference sequence). The CDR3 contains 13 residues. The CDR3 region is CASSRQVNQPQHF. The CDR3 DNA follows: TGTGCCAGCAGCCGACAGGTAAATCAGCCCCAGCATTTT.

V usage is TRBV2 and J usage is TRBJ2-1, with 10 bases matching TRBD2. Germline CDR1 SNHLY, CDR2 FYNNEI. The CDR3 spans 16 residues. The trim removed 7 bases at V and 3 bases at J, leaving 9 bases unmatched. Here the CDR3 DNA reads TGTGCCAGCATTTACTTAGCGGGAGGTGTCTACAATGAGCAGTTCTTC. Amino acid sequence: CASIYLAGGVYNEQFF.

With respect to this clone: The junction departs from germline at one end; a sequencing error may be responsible. The J gene is TRBJ1-2, the V gene TRBV28; no definite D call. Germline CDR1 is MDHEN and CDR2 is SYDVKM. This CDR3 region has 17 residues. CDR3 residues: CASSLTTVGGPWGGYIF. CDR3 nucleotides: TGTGCCAGCAGTCTGACAACGGTGGGAGGACCGTGGGGTGGCTACATCTTC.

V usage is TRBV11-2 and J usage is TRBJ2-3, with D perhaps being TRBD1 or TRBD2 (5 bases each). Germline V lookup: CDR1 SGHAT, CDR2 FQNNGV. V was cut by 5 bases and J by 8 bases, with 29 bases left in between. CDR3 length: 18 amino acids. The CDR3 DNA follows: TGTGCCAGCAGCGCCGACGCGCCCCGGGGAGAGGGGAGAGGTACGCAGTATTTT. Translated: CASSADAPRGEGRGTQYF.